This TCR beta chain is drawn from a study of cytomegalovirus exposure and HLA in healthy donors. Regarding this clone: Its antigen is unknown.

The V segment lost 5 bases and the J segment 3 bases; nucleotides outside the gene matches: 7. This CDR3 comprises 13 residues. CDR1 and CDR2 from the germline V gene are GTSNPN and SVGIG (reference sequence). Whole-study results and caveats: Among the CMV-associated chains, three were confirmed in vitro as specific for CMV antigens. Both high specificity and high sensitivity reportedly marked the classifier's diagnosis of cytomegalovirus status. The authors enumerated around 150 TCR beta chains as linked to cytomegalovirus.

TCRdb's table, derived via immunoSEQ multiplex PCR, lists solely in-frame clones and lacks some. The data contain 200,000 to 250,000 clones, around 80% of them seen just once; the ten biggest clones take up over 13%. What was sequenced was PBMCs. The clonotype was recovered from a woman aged 25 to 39 in good health and CMV-seropositive. The chain carries TRBV30 and TRBJ2-7, with 7 bases aligning to TRBD2. The CDR3 coding sequence is TGTGCCTGGTTGGGTGGCGGGAGCTACGAGCAGTACTTC. Amino acid sequence: CAWLGGGSYEQYF.